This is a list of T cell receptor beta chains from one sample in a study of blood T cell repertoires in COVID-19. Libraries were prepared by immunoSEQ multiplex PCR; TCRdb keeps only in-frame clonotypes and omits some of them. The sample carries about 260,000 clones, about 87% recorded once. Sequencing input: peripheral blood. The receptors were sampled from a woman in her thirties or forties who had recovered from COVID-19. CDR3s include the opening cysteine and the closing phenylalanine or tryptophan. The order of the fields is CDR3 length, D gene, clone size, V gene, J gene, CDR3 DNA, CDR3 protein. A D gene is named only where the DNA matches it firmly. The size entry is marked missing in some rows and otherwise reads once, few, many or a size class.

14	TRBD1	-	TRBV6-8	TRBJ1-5	TGTGCCAGCAGTTGGACAGGTTCCAATCAGCCCCAGCATTTT	CASSWTGSNQPQHF
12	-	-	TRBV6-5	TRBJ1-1	TGTGCCACCGCAGGGGATATGGCTGAAGCTTTCTTT	CATAGDMAEAFF
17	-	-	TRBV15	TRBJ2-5	TGTGCCACCAGCAGAGATTCCCCCAGGGGCCCCTCAGAGACCCAGTACTTC	CATSRDSPRGPSETQYF
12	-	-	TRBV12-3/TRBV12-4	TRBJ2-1	TGTGCCAGCAGTTTAGCACTCTATGAGCAGTTCTTC	CASSLALYEQFF
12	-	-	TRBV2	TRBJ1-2	TGTGCCAGCACGAGGACAGAGCTAAGCTACACCTTC	CASTRTELSYTF
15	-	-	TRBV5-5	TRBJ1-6	TGTGCCAGCAGCCCCCCCGGCAGGAATAATTCACCCCTCCACTTT	CASSPPGRNNSPLHF
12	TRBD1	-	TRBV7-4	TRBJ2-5	TGTGCCAGCAGACTAGGGGGCGAGACCCAGTACTTC	CASRLGGETQYF
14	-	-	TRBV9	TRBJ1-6	TGTGCCAGCAGCGTCGGGGGGGCGGATTCACCCCTCCACTTT	CASSVGGADSPLHF
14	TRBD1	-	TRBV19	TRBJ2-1	TGTGCCACTAGACAGGGTCTTTACTACAATGAGCAGTTCTTC	CATRQGLYYNEQFF
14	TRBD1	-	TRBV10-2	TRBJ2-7	TGCGCCAGCAGGGTCAGGGGGTCGTCCTACGAGCAGTACTTC	CASRVRGSSYEQYF
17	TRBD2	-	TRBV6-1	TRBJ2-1	TGTGCCAGCAGTGACGGACTAGCGGGGGGCACCCACAATGAGCAGTTCTTC	CASSDGLAGGTHNEQFF
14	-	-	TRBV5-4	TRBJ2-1	TGTGCCAGCAGTTCCCAGGGTTTTCAAAATGAGCAGTTCTTC	CASSSQGFQNEQFF
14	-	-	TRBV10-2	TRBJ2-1	TGCGCCAGCAAGACGGGCGGGGGCGACAATGAGCAGTTCTTC	CASKTGGGDNEQFF
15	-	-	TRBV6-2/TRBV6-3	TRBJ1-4	TGTGCCAGCAGTTACTCTGCCAGGGAAGGCGAAAAACTGTTTTTT	CASSYSAREGEKLFF
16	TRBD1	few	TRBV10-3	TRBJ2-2	TGTGCCATCAGTTCACCAGGGGGCATGGACACCGGGGAGCTGTTTTTT	CAISSPGGMDTGELFF
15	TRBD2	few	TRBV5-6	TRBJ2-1	TGTGCCAGCAGCGAAGCGGGGGGGCTTGGCAATGAGCAGTTCTTC	CASSEAGGLGNEQFF
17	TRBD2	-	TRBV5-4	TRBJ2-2	TGTGCCAGCAGCTTCGGGACTAGCGGTCTTAGGACCGGGGAGCTGTTTTTT	CASSFGTSGLRTGELFF
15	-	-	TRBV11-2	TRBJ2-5	TGTGCCAGCAGCCTCCTAGGGCAGGGGCGAGAGACCCAGTACTTC	CASSLLGQGRETQYF
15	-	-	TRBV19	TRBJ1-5	TGTGCCAGTAGTTGGATCGGGGGGGGCAATCAGCCCCAGCATTTT	CASSWIGGGNQPQHF
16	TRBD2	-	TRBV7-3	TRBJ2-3	TGTGCCAGCAGCTCCCTTCTAGCGGGGGCGAGAGATACGCAGTATTTT	CASSSLLAGARDTQYF
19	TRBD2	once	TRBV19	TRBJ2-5	TGTGCCAGTAGTATAGATCTGGTGCAGCGGGGGTCACCGGGGGAGACCCAGTACTTC	CASSIDLVQRGSPGETQYF
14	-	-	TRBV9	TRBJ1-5	TGTGCCAGCAGCCCGCCCAGGTACAATCAGCCCCAGCATTTT	CASSPPRYNQPQHF
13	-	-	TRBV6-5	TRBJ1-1	TGTGCCACTCGACAGGTGGCGAGCACTGAAGCTTTCTTT	CATRQVASTEAFF
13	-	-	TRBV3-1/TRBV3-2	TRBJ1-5	TGTGCCAGCAGCCAGGGGGGGGGTCAGCCCCAGCATTTT	CASSQGGGQPQHF
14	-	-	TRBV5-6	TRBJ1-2	TGTGCCAGCAGCCCATTAGAGGACAGCTATGGCTACACCTTC	CASSPLEDSYGYTF
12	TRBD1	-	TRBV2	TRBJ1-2	TGTGCCAGCAGTGAACAGGGGGTTGGCTACACCTTC	CASSEQGVGYTF
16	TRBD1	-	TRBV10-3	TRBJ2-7	TGTGCCATCATGGGGGGTACCGGGACAGGATCCTACGAGCAGTACTTC	CAIMGGTGTGSYEQYF
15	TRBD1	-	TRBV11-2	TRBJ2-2	TGTGCCAGCAGCCCCGGGATGAGGGGGCCCGGGGAGCTGTTTTTT	CASSPGMRGPGELFF
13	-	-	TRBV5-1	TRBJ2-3	TGCGCCAGCAGCTTCGGCGGCGGAGATACGCAGTATTTT	CASSFGGGDTQYF
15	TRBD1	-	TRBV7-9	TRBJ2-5	TGTGCCAGCAGCGCCGAGACAGGGTGGTGGGAGACCCAGTACTTC	CASSAETGWWETQYF
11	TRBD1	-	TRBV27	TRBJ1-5	TGTGCCGCAGGGGGGAAACAGCCCCAGCATTTT	CAAGGKQPQHF
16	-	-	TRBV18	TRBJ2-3	TGTGCCAGCTCACTCGGCTTGCTGGCGGCCGGAGATACGCAGTATTTT	CASSLGLLAAGDTQYF
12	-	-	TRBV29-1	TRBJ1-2	TGCAGCGTTGGGGGGGGCGACTATGGCTACACCTTC	CSVGGGDYGYTF
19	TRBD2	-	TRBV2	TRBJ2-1	TGTGCCAGCAGCGGGACTAGCGAGAACCGACTTTGGTCCTACAATGAGCAGTTCTTC	CASSGTSENRLWSYNEQFF
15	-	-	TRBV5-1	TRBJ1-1	TGCGCCAGCAGGGGCGGGGATGGGGCGAACACTGAAGCTTTCTTT	CASRGGDGANTEAFF
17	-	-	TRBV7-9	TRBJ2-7	TGTGCCAGCAGCCCCCCGGGCCGGACTTCTACATCCTACGAGCAGTACTTC	CASSPPGRTSTSYEQYF
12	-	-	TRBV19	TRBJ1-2	TGTGCCAGTAAGACCGGGGGGCTCGGCTACACCTTC	CASKTGGLGYTF
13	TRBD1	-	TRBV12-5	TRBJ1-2	TGTGCTAGTGGTTTTCTGGGACAGATGTACTACACCTTC	CASGFLGQMYYTF
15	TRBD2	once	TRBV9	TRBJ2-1	TGTGCCAGCAGCCGTCTAGCGGGGGGACCCAATGAGCAGTTCTTC	CASSRLAGGPNEQFF
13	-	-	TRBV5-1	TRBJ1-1	TGCGCCAGCAGCTTGGCCGGTAACACTGAAGCTTTCTTT	CASSLAGNTEAFF